The 26 T cell receptor beta chains in this list originate from one sample, sequenced in a study of blood T cell repertoires in COVID-19. Libraries were prepared by immunoSEQ multiplex PCR; TCRdb keeps only in-frame clonotypes and omits some of them. The sample consists of some 230,000 clones, approximately 78% of them appearing once. Sequencing was performed on peripheral blood. These receptors all stem from a woman of 80 years or more with COVID-19, enrolled during active disease.

The chain combines TRBV7-2 with TRBJ2-2, with D maybe TRBD2 (7 bases). CDR3 length: 16 residues. Trimming removed 1 base from V and 4 bases from J, with 13 bases in between. CDR1 is SGHTA and CDR2 is FQGNSA in the germline V gene. CDR3 nucleotides: TGTGCCAGCAGCTTAGTGGGGGGGGCACGCACCGGGGAGCTGTTTTTT. This gives the protein CASSLVGGARTGELFF.

The chain is built from TRBV5-4 and TRBJ2-2; 8 nucleotides agree with TRBD2. This CDR3 contains 16 residues. Losses at the gene ends were 3 bases for V and 1 base for J; bases not matched to a gene: 5. Germline V gene data show CDR1 as SGHNT and CDR2 as YYREEE (reference sequence). The CDR3 DNA follows: TGTGCCAGCAGCTCTGGACTAGCCTTGAACACCGGGGAGCTGTTTTTT. This codes for CASSSGLALNTGELFF.

The rearrangement joins TRBV19 to TRBJ1-6; D not resolved. The germline V and J ends were trimmed by 2 bases and 6 bases, with 11 bases remaining between them. Germline-derived CDR1 and CDR2 are LNHDA and SQIVND (reference sequence). The CDR3 is 15 amino acids. The CDR3 sequence is CASSIRTEGNSPLHF. The CDR3 bases are TGTGCCAGTAGTATACGGACTGAAGGTAATTCACCCCTCCACTTT.

The V call is TRBV2, the J call TRBJ2-7; no clear D gene. This CDR3 contains 13 residues. V lost 6 bases, J lost 0 bases, and 9 bases lay in between. Germline-derived CDR1 and CDR2 are SNHLY and FYNNEI. CDR3 residues: CASRISSSYEQYF. The CDR3 nucleotides are TGTGCCAGCAGGATTTCCAGCTCCTACGAGCAGTACTTC.

The rearrangement uses TRBV28 and TRBJ2-6; the match to TRBD1 covers 11 bases. This CDR3 has 17 amino acids. Germline trimming cut 3 bases from V and 4 bases from J; bases unmatched to any gene: 5. CDR1 is MDHEN and CDR2 is SYDVKM in the germline V gene. The CDR3 DNA sequence: TGTGCCAGCAGTTTGGACAGGGGGCTGCTCGGGGCCAACGTCCTGACTTTC. Protein product: CASSLDRGLLGANVLTF.

This chain links TRBV29-1 with TRBJ1-2, with D tentatively TRBD1 (5 bases). The V end was cut by 4 bases, the J end by 7 bases, with 10 bases between. The germline CDR1 and CDR2 sequences are SQVTM and ANQGSEA. The CDR3 loop spans 11 amino acids. The CDR3 loop reads CSVVGGGGYTF. CDR3 bases: TGCAGCGTTGTGGGGGGTGGTGGCTACACCTTC. The entire variable domain, with the rest obtained from reference TRBV29-1 and TRBJ1-2, is as follows: SAVISQKPSRDICQRGTSLTIQCQVDSQVTMMFWYRQQPGQSLTLIATANQGSEATYESGFVIDKFPISRPNLTFSTLTVSNMSPEDSSIYLCSVVGGGGYTFGSGTRLTVV.

This chain joins TRBV3-1 (or the pseudogene TRBV3-2) and TRBJ1-5, with a tentative D call TRBD1 (5 bases). The CDR3 has 13 amino acids. Germline CDR1 is LGHDT and CDR2 is YNNKEL (reference sequence). Trimming cost V 4 bases and J 4 bases, with 8 bases left between them. The CDR3 nucleotides read TGTGCCAGCAGCCCCCAGGGAAATCAGCCCCAGCATTTT. Translated: CASSPQGNQPQHF.

This chain connects TRBV6-5 to TRBJ1-1; 7 nucleotides agree with TRBD1. Trimming at V came to 4 bases and at J to 0 bases, leaving 5 bases not matched to a gene. CDR3 length equals 15 residues. CDR1 and CDR2 (germline): MNHEY, SVGAGI. As DNA, the CDR3 is TGTGCCAGCAGTTTACTACAGGGGATGAACACTGAAGCTTTCTTT. This gives the protein CASSLLQGMNTEAFF.

The J gene is TRBJ2-2, the V gene TRBV5-1; tentatively, D is TRBD2 (6 bases). Trimming pared 4 bases from V and 5 bases from J, leaving 12 bases between. This CDR3 has 14 amino acids. CDR1 is SGHRS and CDR2 is YFSETQ in the germline V gene. In DNA form, the CDR3 reads TGCGCCAGCAGCCCTCCTCTAGCGACCGGGGAGCTGTTTTTT. Translation gives CASSPPLATGELFF.

This clone turned up a few times. The chain uses TRBV6-5 and TRBJ1-6; D is ambiguous. This CDR3 comprises 14 residues. Germline CDR1 reads MNHEY; CDR2 reads SVGAGI. V lost 5 bases and J 1 base, leaving 6 bases between the germline ends. CDR3 amino acids: CASSPESYNSPLHF. The CDR3 DNA reads TGTGCCAGCAGTCCGGAGTCCTATAATTCACCCCTCCACTTT.

The chain couples TRBV28 to TRBJ1-4; weak D call: TRBD1 (5 bases). CDR3 length equals 16 residues. The V end was cut by 5 bases, the J end by 4 bases, with 17 bases between. Looked up from germline, CDR1 is MDHEN and CDR2 is SYDVKM. CDR3 DNA: TGTGCCAGCAGTCCGCCCGAGCGGGGGGGTAATGAAAAACTGTTTTTT. It specifies CASSPPERGGNEKLFF.

The chain couples TRBV19 to TRBJ2-1, with 10 bases that match TRBD2. V trimming: 3 bases; J trimming: 10 bases; junction bases outside the gene matches: 6. CDR1 and CDR2 (germline): LNHDA, SQIVND (reference sequence). This CDR3 comprises 14 residues. CDR3 bases: TGTGCCAGTAGTATGGTAGCGGGAGGACCCGAGCAGTTCTTC. Translated, it gives CASSMVAGGPEQFF. Full variable domain (rest looked up from reference TRBV19 and TRBJ2-1): DGGITQSPKYLFRKEGQNVTLSCEQNLNHDAMYWYRQDPGQGLRLIYYSQIVNDFQKGDIAEGYSVSREKKESFPLTVTSAQKNPTAFYLCASSMVAGGPEQFFGPGTRLTVL.

The J gene is TRBJ2-7, the V gene TRBV27, with 9 bases lining up with TRBD2. Germline-derived CDR1 and CDR2 are MNHEY and SMNVEV (reference sequence). With 10 bases clipped from V and 3 bases from J, the junction kept 10 bases outside the gene matches. The CDR3 extends over 14 amino acids. CDR3 amino acids: CATSREGLGYEQYF. The CDR3 DNA is TGTGCCACCTCGCGGGAGGGCCTGGGCTACGAGCAGTACTTC.

This chain uses TRBV7-2 with TRBJ2-2; a possible D gene is TRBD2 (5 bases). Deletions cut 1 base from V and 2 bases from J, with 8 bases between. The CDR3 covers 15 residues. CDR1 is SGHTA, CDR2 FQGNSA, per germline. The DNA of the CDR3 is TGTGCCAGCAGCTTAGGGACGGGAAACACCGGGGAGCTGTTTTTT. Translation: CASSLGTGNTGELFF.

The J gene is TRBJ1-2, the V gene TRBV15; D is unresolved. There are 12 residues in the CDR3. Trimming stripped 1 base from V and 7 bases from J, with 7 bases between. Germline V lookup: CDR1 LNHNV, CDR2 YYDKDF (reference sequence). CDR3 sequence reads: CATSRGFGGYTF. In nucleotides, the CDR3 is TGTGCCACCAGCAGAGGGTTCGGTGGCTACACCTTC.

The chain combines TRBV30 with TRBJ1-6, with unresolved D. Trimming cost V 2 bases and J 7 bases, with 18 bases left between them. The CDR3 is 16 amino acids. The germline V gene has CDR1 GTSNPN and CDR2 SVGIG (reference sequence). CDR3: CAWSPPSGRENSPLHF. For the CDR3, the DNA is TGTGCCTGGAGTCCCCCATCGGGGAGGGAAAATTCACCCCTCCACTTT.

The count of this clone is one. The genes are TRBV20-1 and TRBJ2-1; D call uncertain. Trimming removed 6 bases from V and 2 bases from J, with 5 bases in between. The CDR3 runs 11 residues. Germline V gene data show CDR1 as DFQATT and CDR2 as SNEGSKA (reference sequence). The CDR3 region has the DNA TGCAGTGCCCCTCCCTACAATGAGCAGTTCTTC. This gives the protein CSAPPYNEQFF.

This clone appeared a few times. The rearrangement links TRBV2 to TRBJ1-3; D perhaps matches TRBD1 (6 bases). Germline loops: CDR1 SNHLY, CDR2 FYNNEI. V was cut by 7 bases and J by 0 bases, with 13 bases left in between. This CDR3 is 15 amino acids long. The CDR3 protein is CASKTDRSSGNTIYF. In DNA, the CDR3 is TGTGCCAGCAAAACGGACAGAAGCTCTGGAAACACCATATATTTT.

V gene TRBV19 combines with J gene TRBJ2-5; TRBD1 is a possible D gene (5 bases). Per the germline V gene, CDR1 is LNHDA and CDR2 is SQIVND (reference sequence). The CDR3 is 16 residues long. Trimming took off 6 bases at V and 1 base at J, with 18 bases between the two ends. The CDR3 here is CASSPWPDSFQETQYF. The DNA for the CDR3 is TGTGCCAGTAGCCCCTGGCCAGACAGCTTCCAAGAGACCCAGTACTTC. Combining the CDR3 with reference TRBV19 and TRBJ2-5 gives the whole variable domain DGGITQSPKYLFRKEGQNVTLSCEQNLNHDAMYWYRQDPGQGLRLIYYSQIVNDFQKGDIAEGYSVSREKKESFPLTVTSAQKNPTAFYLCASSPWPDSFQETQYFGPGTRLLVL.

Remarks on this clone: Relative to the germline gene, one junction end is altered; a read error may explain this. The chain uses TRBV19 and TRBJ1-5, with D maybe TRBD1 (5 bases). CDR1 is LNHDA, CDR2 SQIVND, per germline (reference sequence). CDR3 length: 12 amino acids. CDR3 sequence (DNA): TGTGCCAAAAGACAGAGGCAATCAGCCCCAGCATTT. Protein product: CAKRQRQSAPAF.

V gene TRBV9 combines with J gene TRBJ2-5; 9 nucleotides agree with TRBD2. Looked up from germline, CDR1 is SGDLS and CDR2 is YYNGEE. Germline trimming cut 0 bases from V and 1 base from J; bases unmatched to any gene: 7. The CDR3 is 17 residues long. The CDR3 nucleotides are TGTGCCAGCAGCGTAGGGGGGCTAGCGGGACCCCAAGAGACCCAGTACTTC. It translates to CASSVGGLAGPQETQYF.

CDR3 loop: CASSFGLNQPQHF. The DNA for the CDR3 is TGTGCCAGCAGCTTCGGTCTAAATCAGCCCCAGCATTTT. This chain links TRBV5-6 with TRBJ1-5; D remains ambiguous. Per germline, CDR1 SGHDT and CDR2 YYEEEE. This CDR3 is 13 amino acids long. The V gene lost 2 bases and the J gene lost 4 bases, with 7 bases spanning the gap.

This clone was counted once. In the same sample, other DNA sequences code for this CDR3. J is TRBJ1-1 and V is TRBV18; D remains ambiguous. CDR3 length equals 14 residues. Germline assignment: CDR1 KGHSH and CDR2 LQKENI. Trimming pared 3 bases from V and 0 bases from J, leaving 8 bases between. The CDR3 spells CASSPPSVNTEAFF. CDR3 bases: TGTGCCAGCTCACCGCCCTCAGTGAACACTGAAGCTTTCTTT.

This chain uses TRBV5-1 with TRBJ1-1, with D tentatively TRBD1 (6 bases). V shed 3 bases and J shed 0 bases, with 9 bases lying between them. The CDR3 loop spans 14 amino acids. CDR1 is SGHRS and CDR2 is YFSETQ in the germline V gene. Written as DNA, the CDR3 is TGCGCCAGCAGCTACGGGACACTGAACACTGAAGCTTTCTTT. Amino acids: CASSYGTLNTEAFF.

The chain combines TRBV3-1 (or the pseudogene TRBV3-2) with TRBJ1-2; D call uncertain. Germline V gives CDR1 LGHDT, CDR2 YNNKEL (reference sequence). The CDR3 totals 12 residues. V shed 0 bases and J shed 13 bases, with 12 bases lying between them. The CDR3 loop is CASSQDERSFTF. CDR3 sequence (DNA): TGTGCCAGCAGCCAAGATGAACGGTCATTCACCTTC.

This clone was detected once. The rearrangement links TRBV27 to TRBJ1-6, with TRBD1 as a possible D gene (5 bases). With 8 bases removed from V and 9 bases from J, the gap between germline ends came to 20 bases. This CDR3 comprises 15 residues. CDR1 and CDR2 from the germline V gene are MNHEY and SMNVEV (reference sequence). The CDR3 DNA is TGTGCCAGCCGGGCGTCGGGTACGGGGGGTTCACCCCTCCACTTT. This sequence encodes CASRASGTGGSPLHF.